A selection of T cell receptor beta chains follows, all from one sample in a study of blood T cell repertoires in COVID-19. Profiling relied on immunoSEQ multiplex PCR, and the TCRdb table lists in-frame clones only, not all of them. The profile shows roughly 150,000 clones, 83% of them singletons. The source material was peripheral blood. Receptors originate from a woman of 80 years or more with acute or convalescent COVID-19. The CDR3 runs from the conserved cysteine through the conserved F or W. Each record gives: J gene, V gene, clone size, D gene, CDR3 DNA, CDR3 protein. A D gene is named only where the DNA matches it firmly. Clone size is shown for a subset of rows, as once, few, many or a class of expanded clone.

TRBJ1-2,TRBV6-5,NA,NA,TGTGCCAGCAGTTCGGACAAACAGTTCGGCTACACCTTC,CASSSDKQFGYTF
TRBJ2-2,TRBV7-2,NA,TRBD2,TGTGCCAGCAGCACGACTAGCGGGATCGGGGAGCTGTTTTTT,CASSTTSGIGELFF
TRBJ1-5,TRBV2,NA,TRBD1,TGTGCCAGCAGTGGGACAGGGGGAGTTCAGCCCCAGCATTTT,CASSGTGGVQPQHF
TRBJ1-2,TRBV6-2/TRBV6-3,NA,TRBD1,TGTGCCAGCAGTTACGGGACAGCTTACTCGACCTATGGCTACACCTTC,CASSYGTAYSTYGYTF
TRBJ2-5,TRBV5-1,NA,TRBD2,TGCGCCAGCAGCTTGGTCAGCGGGGCGCAAGAGACCCAGTACTTC,CASSLVSGAQETQYF
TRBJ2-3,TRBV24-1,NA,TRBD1,TGTGCCACCAGTGCGAGGGACAGGGGTACAGATACGCAGTATTTT,CATSARDRGTDTQYF
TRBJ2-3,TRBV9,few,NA,TGTGCCAGCAGCGTAGGACTAGACGGCACAGATACGCAGTATTTT,CASSVGLDGTDTQYF
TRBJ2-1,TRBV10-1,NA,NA,TGCGCCAGCAGTGTTATTAAGGGGGGGGTCAATGAGCAGTTCTTC,CASSVIKGGVNEQFF
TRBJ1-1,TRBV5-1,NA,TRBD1,TGCGCCAGCAGCTCTGGGTCCCCGGGACAGGGAGGTTCTGAAGCTTTCTTT,CASSSGSPGQGGSEAFF
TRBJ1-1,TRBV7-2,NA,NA,TGTGCCAGCAGCTTATCCGCTGGGGCCGGGGCTTTCTTT,CASSLSAGAGAFF
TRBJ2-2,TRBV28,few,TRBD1,TGTGCCAGCAGTTGGGGACAGGGCACCGGGGAGCTGTTTTTT,CASSWGQGTGELFF
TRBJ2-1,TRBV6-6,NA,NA,TGTGCCAGCAGTCCCCCCGGACGGGATGGCGGGGAGCAGTTCTTC,CASSPPGRDGGEQFF
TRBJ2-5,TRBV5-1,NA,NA,TGCGCCAGCAGCTTTGGGCCAAAAGAGACCCAGTACTTC,CASSFGPKETQYF
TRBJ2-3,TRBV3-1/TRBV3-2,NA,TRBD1,TGTGCCAGCAGCCGCACCGGGACAGGGGGCTTGGATACGCAGTATTTT,CASSRTGTGGLDTQYF
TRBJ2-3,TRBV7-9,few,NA,TGTGCCAGCAGCTCCTCCGGGACATTTAGAAATACGCAGTATTTT,CASSSSGTFRNTQYF
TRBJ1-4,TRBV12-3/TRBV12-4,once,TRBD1,TGTGCCAGCAGCCGGGACAGGTCTGAAAAACTGTTTTTT,CASSRDRSEKLFF
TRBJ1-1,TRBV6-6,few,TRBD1,TGTGCCAGCAGTAATCACGACAGGGGCGCTGAAGCTTTCTTT,CASSNHDRGAEAFF
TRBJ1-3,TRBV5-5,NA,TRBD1,TGTGCCAGCAGCTGGGGACAGCAGAGCTCTGGAAACACCATATATTTT,CASSWGQQSSGNTIYF
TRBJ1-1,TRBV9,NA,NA,TGTGCCAGCAGCGTGACAGATACTAACACTGAAGCTTTCTTT,CASSVTDTNTEAFF
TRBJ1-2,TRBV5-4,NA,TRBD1,TGTGCCAGCACCCTCGACAGGGTTGACAGCTACACCTTC,CASTLDRVDSYTF
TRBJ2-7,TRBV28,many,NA,TGTGCCAGCAGCACAGGGAGCTCCTACGAGCAGTACTTC,CASSTGSSYEQYF
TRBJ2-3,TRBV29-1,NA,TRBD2,TGCAGCGTTATGGGACTAGCGGGGTTGGTTACAGATACGCAGTATTTT,CSVMGLAGLVTDTQYF
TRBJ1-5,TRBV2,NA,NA,TGTGCCAGCAGTGAGCGGGGGGGGCAGCCCCAGCATTTT,CASSERGGQPQHF
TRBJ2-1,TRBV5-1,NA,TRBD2,TGCGCCAGCAGCCAACCGGGACTAGCGGACAATGAGCAGTTCTTC,CASSQPGLADNEQFF
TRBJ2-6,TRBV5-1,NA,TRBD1,TGCGCCAGCAGCCCAGGACAGGGGGCGTTACCGGCCAACGTCCTGACTTTC,CASSPGQGALPANVLTF
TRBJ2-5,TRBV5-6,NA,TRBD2,TGTGCCAGCAGCTTGGATAAGCGGGGGGGGTTCGAGACCCAGTACTTC,CASSLDKRGGFETQYF
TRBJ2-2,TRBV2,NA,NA,TGTGCCAGCAGTGAAGAGCTAGGATCCACCGGGGAGCTGTTTTTT,CASSEELGSTGELFF
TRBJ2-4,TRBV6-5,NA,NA,TGTGCCAGCAGTTCACCTCCCGGGGTACAGAAAAACATTCAGTACTTC,CASSSPPGVQKNIQYF
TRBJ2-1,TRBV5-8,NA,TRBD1,TGTGCCAGCTACGTGGGGACAGGGCTTCCGTTCTTC,CASYVGTGLPFF
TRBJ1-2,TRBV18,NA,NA,TGTGCCAGCTCACCTTCCTCGTCAAGGGGTAACTATGGCTACACCTTC,CASSPSSSRGNYGYTF
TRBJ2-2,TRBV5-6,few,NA,TGTGCCAGCACAAAGACTCAGGGACTGAACACCGGGGAGCTGTTTTTT,CASTKTQGLNTGELFF
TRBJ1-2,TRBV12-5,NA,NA,TGTGCTAGTGCCTCTTCCGGCGGGGGGCTCAACTATGGCTACACCTTC,CASASSGGGLNYGYTF